One sample yielded the 21 T cell receptor beta chains listed below, sequenced in a study of cytomegalovirus exposure and HLA in healthy donors. A multiplex PCR was run with 60 Vbeta primers and 13 Jbeta primers. Data came from immunoSEQ multiplex PCR; TCRdb stores just in-frame clones and leaves some out. The sample yields over 150,000 clones, more than 75% seen once. Source material: PBMCs. These receptors were obtained from a woman aged 45-59 years in good health and CMV-seropositive.

This clone has just a few counts. V usage is TRBV5-1 and J usage is TRBJ2-1, with 7 positions matching TRBD1. V lost 7 bases to trimming and J lost 5 bases; unmatched junction nucleotides: 6. In germline, CDR1 is SGHRS, CDR2 YFSETQ. The CDR3 covers 13 residues. The CDR3 DNA is TGCGCCAGCCGAGGACAGGTCGACAATGAGCAGTTCTTC. It yields the protein CASRGQVDNEQFF.

This clone was counted only a few times. This chain uses TRBV11-2 with TRBJ2-2; 7 nucleotides line up with TRBD2. This CDR3 has 16 residues. J was trimmed by 1 base and V by 5 bases; bases with no gene match: 7. The germline CDR1 and CDR2 sequences are SGHAT and FQNNGV. The CDR3 protein is CASSRYGRMNTGELFF. The DNA for the CDR3 is TGTGCCAGCAGCCGTTACGGGAGGATGAACACCGGGGAGCTGTTTTTT.

The CDR3 DNA is TGTGCCAGTACAGGACAGGGGGTTGGCGAGCAGTACTTC. Its protein product is CASTGQGVGEQYF. This chain connects TRBV6-1 to TRBJ2-7, with TRBD1 identical over 10 bases. V gave up 9 bases and J gave up 6 bases; unmatched junction bases: 8. Looked up from germline, CDR1 is MNHNS and CDR2 is SASEGT. The length of the CDR3 is 13 residues.

In this sample, this clone turned up a few times. The V call is TRBV4-2, the J call TRBJ1-1, with a tentative D call TRBD1 (5 bases). Trimming took 0 bases from V and 9 from J, leaving 17 bases between them. The length of the CDR3 is 15 residues. From germline, CDR1 is LGHNA and CDR2 YNFKEQ. Here the CDR3 DNA reads TGTGCCAGCAGCCAAGATGGGGGGTCGGAAACTAAAGCTTTCTTT. It is translated as CASSQDGGSETKAFF.

The chain is built from TRBV25-1 and TRBJ2-5, with 8 bases aligning to TRBD1. The V and J ends lost 4 bases and 4 bases, in that order; junction bases with no gene match: 5. Germline-derived CDR1 and CDR2 are MGHDK and SYGVNS. The CDR3 totals 14 residues. CDR3 in amino acids: CASSGVRGLETQYF. The CDR3 DNA sequence: TGTGCCAGCAGTGGCGTCAGGGGGCTAGAGACCCAGTACTTC. The variable domain in full, completed from reference TRBV25-1 and TRBJ2-5, reads EADIYQTPRYLVIGTGKKITLECSQTMGHDKMYWYQQDPGMELHLIHYSYGVNSTEKGDLSSESTVSRIRTEHFPLTLESARPSHTSQYLCASSGVRGLETQYFGPGTRLLVL.

The rearrangement joins TRBV2 to TRBJ2-1; weak D call: TRBD1 (5 bases). V was shortened by 3 bases and J by 2 bases, with 11 bases between the two germline ends. The length of the CDR3 is 15 residues. Germline assignment: CDR1 SNHLY and CDR2 FYNNEI. The CDR3 DNA reads as TGTGCCAGCAGTGATCTGGCAGGGACCTACAATGAGCAGTTCTTC. This gives the protein CASSDLAGTYNEQFF.

V and J are TRBV5-6 and TRBJ2-7; no clear D. The V gene lost 2 bases and the J gene lost 3 bases, with 6 bases spanning the gap. The CDR3 totals 12 residues. The germline V gene has CDR1 SGHDT and CDR2 YYEEEE. This CDR3 reads CASSLDNYEQYF. The CDR3 bases are TGTGCCAGCAGCTTAGACAACTACGAGCAGTACTTC. The full variable domain, rest sourced from reference TRBV5-6 and TRBJ2-7, is DAGVTQSPTHLIKTRGQQVTLRCSPKSGHDTVSWYQQALGQGPQFIFQYYEEEERQRGNFPDRFSGHQFPNYSSELNVNALLLGDSALYLCASSLDNYEQYFGPGTRLTVT.

The chain recombines TRBV28 with TRBJ2-1; 8 nucleotides line up with TRBD2. V was clipped by 6 bases and J by 12 bases; unmatched bases: 10. The CDR3 has 13 amino acids. Germline CDR1 and CDR2: MDHEN and SYDVKM. The CDR3 loop reads CASSPGSGSVQFF. In nucleotides, the CDR3 is TGTGCCAGCAGCCCGGGGAGCGGGAGTGTGCAGTTCTTC.

The J gene is TRBJ1-1, the V gene TRBV7-9, with 8 bases lining up with TRBD1. Per the germline V gene, CDR1 is SEHNR and CDR2 is FQNEAQ (reference sequence). CDR3 size: 17 residues. Trimming cost V 6 bases and J 3 bases; bases outside gene matches: 15. The CDR3 sequence is CASSYILWTGSDTEAFF. The CDR3, as DNA: TGTGCCAGCAGTTATATCCTATGGACAGGGTCGGACACTGAAGCTTTCTTT.

The chain employs TRBV11-2 and TRBJ1-2; D possibly corresponds to TRBD1 (5 bases). CDR3 length equals 12 residues. In germline, CDR1 is SGHAT, CDR2 FQNNGV. With 5 bases removed from V and 6 bases from J, the gap between germline ends came to 10 bases. This chain's CDR3 is CASSPHRNGYTF. As DNA, the CDR3 is TGTGCCAGCAGCCCCCACAGGAATGGCTACACCTTC.

The chain carries TRBV5-1 and TRBJ2-1; a possible D gene is TRBD1 (6 bases). V was cut by 1 base and J by 9 bases, with 20 bases left in between. Germline CDR1 reads SGHRS; CDR2 reads YFSETQ. This CDR3 has 16 residues. In DNA form, the CDR3 reads TGCGCCAGCAGCTTGCAGGGGCCCCCCAATGATTTTGAGCAGTTCTTC. Translated, it gives CASSLQGPPNDFEQFF.

The chain is built from TRBV19 and TRBJ2-1; D may be TRBD1 (6 bases). V lost 8 bases, J lost 0 bases, and 14 bases lay in between. The V gene's germline CDR1 is LNHDA and CDR2 SQIVND (reference sequence). The CDR3 length is 15 residues. CDR3 sequence reads: CASAQGVSSYNEQFF. The CDR3 nucleotides read TGTGCCAGTGCACAGGGTGTAAGCTCCTACAATGAGCAGTTCTTC.

This rearrangement joins TRBV5-1 to TRBJ2-2; perhaps TRBD2 as D (5 bases). Germline values: CDR1 SGHRS, CDR2 YFSETQ. This CDR3 region has 14 residues. V gave up 4 bases and J gave up 3 bases, with 10 bases separating them. The CDR3 sequence is CASSPGFYTGELFF. In nucleotides, the CDR3 is TGCGCCAGCAGCCCGGGATTTTACACCGGGGAGCTGTTTTTT.

The chain is built from TRBV29-1 and TRBJ2-1; TRBD1 matches at 8 bases. Germline CDR1 and CDR2: SQVTM and ANQGSEA. This CDR3 spans 16 amino acids. J gave up 1 base and V 4 bases, and 9 bases lay outside the gene matches. The DNA of the CDR3 is TGCAGCGTTGGCGGGACAGGAGAATTATCCTACAATGAGCAGTTCTTC. Protein: CSVGGTGELSYNEQFF.

The genes are TRBV2 and TRBJ2-3, with 10 bases identical to TRBD2. The CDR3 has 14 amino acids. Germline V gene sequence: CDR1 SNHLY, CDR2 FYNNEI. J was trimmed by 4 bases and V by 8 bases; bases with no gene match: 6. CDR3 DNA sequence: TGTGCCAGCCTTCTAGCGGGAGCCCCAGATACGCAGTATTTT. Translation gives CASLLAGAPDTQYF.

The chain is built from TRBV2 and TRBJ2-2; D possibly corresponds to TRBD2 (5 bases). The CDR3 is 15 amino acids. Per germline, CDR1 SNHLY and CDR2 FYNNEI. Deletions cut 0 bases from V and 9 bases from J, with 14 bases between. CDR3 sequence reads: CASSEAGLPYWELFF. As DNA, the CDR3 is TGTGCCAGCAGTGAAGCCGGACTCCCTTACTGGGAGCTGTTTTTT.

This chain uses TRBV7-2 with TRBJ2-4; tentative D call: TRBD2 (5 bases). Germline CDR1 and CDR2: SGHTA and FQGNSA. V shed 0 bases and J shed 8 bases, with 20 bases lying between them. This CDR3 spans 17 amino acids. CDR3 in DNA: TGTGCCAGCAGCTTAGCGGGTCGGGTGGGGATCGGGGACATTCAGTACTTC. Protein: CASSLAGRVGIGDIQYF.

The gene calls are TRBV5-4 and TRBJ2-3; weak D call: TRBD1 (5 bases). The CDR3 runs 14 residues. The V gene lost 3 bases and the J gene lost 7 bases, with 15 bases spanning the gap. Germline V gene data show CDR1 as SGHNT and CDR2 as YYREEE (reference sequence). The CDR3 here is CASSSWAPGNTQYF. The DNA for the CDR3 is TGTGCCAGCAGCTCCTGGGCCCCAGGGAATACGCAGTATTTT.

The genes are TRBV7-9 and TRBJ1-4; tentatively, D is TRBD1 (6 bases). The CDR3 sequence is 16 residues long. Germline V gives CDR1 SEHNR, CDR2 FQNEAQ (reference sequence). The ends were cut back, 5 bases at V and 3 bases at J, with 16 bases in the middle. As DNA, the CDR3 is TGTGCCAGCAGCGAGACAACAGGGCATTCTAATGAAAAACTGTTTTTT. Translating it yields CASSETTGHSNEKLFF. Together with reference TRBV7-9 and TRBJ1-4, the CDR3 gives the full variable domain: DTGVSQNPRHKITKRGQNVTFRCDPISEHNRLYWYRQTLGQGPEFLTYFQNEAQLEKSRLLSDRFSAERPKGSFSTLEIQRTEQGDSAMYLCASSETTGHSNEKLFFGSGTQLSVL.

The gene calls are TRBV6-4 and TRBJ1-4, with 7 bases aligning to TRBD1. The germline V gene encodes CDR1 MRHNA and CDR2 SNTAGT. The CDR3 extends over 19 amino acids. With V trimmed by 3 bases and J by 0 bases, 13 bases remained unmatched. CDR3 in amino acids: CASSERRDRETATNEKLFF. CDR3 DNA: TGTGCCAGCAGTGAGCGCCGGGACAGAGAAACCGCAACTAATGAAAAACTGTTTTTT.

The V and J genes are TRBV7-8 and TRBJ1-6; 7 positions match TRBD1. Per the germline V gene, CDR1 is SGHVS and CDR2 is FQNEAQ. CDR3 length: 17 amino acids. The J segment lost 3 bases and the V segment lost 1 base, leaving 6 bases of the junction unmatched. The CDR3, as DNA: TGTGCCAGCAGCTTAGGGGCAGGGGGTGTCTATAATTCACCCCTCCACTTT. It is translated as CASSLGAGGVYNSPLHF.